This paragraph reports one T cell receptor beta chain. Its antigen remains unknown. These data belong to a study of identical twins. Points from the study as a whole: Among beta out-of-frame sequences, excess sharing between twins appeared weaker. The abundant beta clonotypes from cord blood had fewer insertions, and memory repertoires had none of this.

J was trimmed by 1 base and V by 6 bases; bases with no gene match: 8. The CDR3 runs 15 residues. The germline gives CDR1 DFQATT, CDR2 SNEGSKA (reference sequence). MiXCR was run by TCRdb on the 5' RACE reads, yielding one entry per CDR3 protein. The data show hundreds of thousands of distinct CDR3 sequences, 15% to 20% seen once. The sample was also linked to a second study, of T cells expressing NK-cell markers. That investigation notes: Several of the experiments relied on an anti-gamma-delta TCR antibody so that only alpha-beta TCR T cells were sorted.

What was sequenced was PBMCs. This sequence originates from a woman between 18 and 29 years old in good health. The chain couples TRBV20-1 to TRBJ2-2; TRBD2 matches 7 bases. DNA of the CDR3: TGCAGTGCCCAAGGGGAGCGGGGGAACACCGGGGAGCTGTTTTTT. Translated: CSAQGERGNTGELFF.